This T cell receptor (beta chain) derives from a study of response to subunit inactivated influenza vaccine. General observations from the study: Few additional T cells are recruited per seasonal influenza vaccination, authors suggested.

With regard to this clonotype: Its cognate antigen is unknown.

TCRdb reanalysed the RT-PCR reads using MiXCR and keeps one entry per CDR3 protein. The sample has hundreds of thousands of distinct CDR3 sequences, 14% seen once. V was shortened by 3 bases and J by 11 bases, with 11 bases between the two germline ends. Germline loops: CDR1 MDHEN, CDR2 SYDVKM. The CDR3 is 13 residues long. The rearrangement links TRBV28 to TRBJ1-6; D is ambiguous. This clonotype originated in a man in his fifties or sixties who received an inactivated influenza vaccine. The material sequenced was PBMCs from blood, taken approximately 15 days before vaccination. CDR3 sequence (DNA): TGTGCCAGCAGTTTCCAAAAACAGCCACCCCTCCACTTT. It is translated as CASSFQKQPPLHF.